The clone carrying this T cell receptor beta chain has a handful of counts. The entry originates in a study of patients and donors after allogeneic stem cell transplantation. TCRdb itself ran the RT-PCR reads through MiXCR, one entry per CDR3 protein. The table records roughly 880,000 distinct CDR3 sequences, about a sixth of them present only once. Deletions cut 6 bases from V and 1 base from J, with 14 bases between. This CDR3 has 15 residues. The germline CDR1 and CDR2 sequences are SGHTA and FQGNSA. Sequenced: blood, either unsorted or a sorted T cell fraction (not recorded which). J is TRBJ2-3 and V is TRBV7-2; the D is unclear. This TCR was recovered from a human donor who was either an allogeneic HSCT recipient or a stem cell or donor lymphocyte infusion donor (not recorded which). It is not recorded whose cells these are; they may come from a transplant donor. The CDR3 region has the DNA TGTGCCAGCAGGAGCGCCGGGCCCGGCACAGATACGCAGTATTTT. As protein: CASRSAGPGTDTQYF.